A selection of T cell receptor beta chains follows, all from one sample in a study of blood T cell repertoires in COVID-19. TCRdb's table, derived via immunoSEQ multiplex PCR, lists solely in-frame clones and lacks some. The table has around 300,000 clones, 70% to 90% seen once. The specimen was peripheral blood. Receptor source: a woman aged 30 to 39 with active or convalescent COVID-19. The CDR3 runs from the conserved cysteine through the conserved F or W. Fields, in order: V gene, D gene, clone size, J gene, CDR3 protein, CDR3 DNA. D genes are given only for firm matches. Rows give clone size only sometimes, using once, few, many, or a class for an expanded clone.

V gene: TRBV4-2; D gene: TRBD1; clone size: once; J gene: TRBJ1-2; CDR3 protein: CASSQGQGVGGYTF; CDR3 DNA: TGTGCCAGCAGCCAAGGACAGGGCGTCGGTGGCTACACCTTC
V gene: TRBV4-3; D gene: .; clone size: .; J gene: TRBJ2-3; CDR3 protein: CASSQDLAGSDTQYF; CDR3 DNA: TGCGCCAGCAGCCAAGATCTGGCGGGATCGGATACGCAGTATTTT
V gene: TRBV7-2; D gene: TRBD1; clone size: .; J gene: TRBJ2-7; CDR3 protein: CASSKGQGVGEQYF; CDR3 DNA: TGTGCCAGCAGCAAGGGACAGGGGGTAGGTGAGCAGTACTTC
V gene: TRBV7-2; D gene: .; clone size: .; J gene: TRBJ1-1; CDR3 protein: CASSLKLGGTGTEAFF; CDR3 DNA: TGTGCCAGCAGCTTAAAGCTGGGGGGAACGGGCACTGAAGCTTTCTTT
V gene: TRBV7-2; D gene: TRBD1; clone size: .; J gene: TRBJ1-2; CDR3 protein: CASSPQGTGGSGYTF; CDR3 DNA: TGTGCCAGCAGCCCTCAAGGGACAGGGGGATCCGGCTACACCTTC
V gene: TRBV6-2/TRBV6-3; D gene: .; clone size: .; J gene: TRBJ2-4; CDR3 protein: CASSPPRVVNIQYF; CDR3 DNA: TGTGCCAGCAGTCCGCCCCGGGTGGTAAACATTCAGTACTTC
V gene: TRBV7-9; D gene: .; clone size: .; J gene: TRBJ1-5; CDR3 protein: CASSPRGHQPQHF; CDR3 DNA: TGTGCCAGCAGCCCCCGGGGACACCAGCCCCAGCATTTT
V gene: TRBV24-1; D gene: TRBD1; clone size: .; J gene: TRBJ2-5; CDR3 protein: CATSEGGTGIKETQYF; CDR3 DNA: TGTGCCACCAGTGAGGGAGGGACAGGGATTAAAGAGACCCAGTACTTC
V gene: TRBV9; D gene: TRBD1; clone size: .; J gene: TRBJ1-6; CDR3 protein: CASGGQGGSPLHF; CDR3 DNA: TGTGCCAGCGGAGGACAGGGAGGCTCACCCCTCCACTTT
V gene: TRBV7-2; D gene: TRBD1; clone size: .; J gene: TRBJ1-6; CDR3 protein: CASSLELQGVINNSPLHF; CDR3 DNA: TGTGCCAGCAGCTTAGAATTACAGGGGGTGATAAATAATTCACCCCTCCACTTT
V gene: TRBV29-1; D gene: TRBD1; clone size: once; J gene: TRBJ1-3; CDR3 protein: CSALQGTSGNTIYF; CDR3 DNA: TGCAGCGCTTTACAGGGGACCTCTGGAAACACCATATATTTT
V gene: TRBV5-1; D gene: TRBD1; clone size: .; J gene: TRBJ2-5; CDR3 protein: CASSRDSLETQYF; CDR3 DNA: TGCGCCAGCAGCCGGGACAGTCTAGAGACCCAGTACTTC
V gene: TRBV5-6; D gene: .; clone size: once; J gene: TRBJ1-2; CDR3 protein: CASSTDYYGYTF; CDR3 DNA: TGTGCCAGCAGCACAGATTACTATGGCTACACCTTC
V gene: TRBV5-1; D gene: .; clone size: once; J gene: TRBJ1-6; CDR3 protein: CASSRDGSSYNSPLHF; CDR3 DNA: TGCGCCAGCAGCCGGGACGGGAGCTCCTATAATTCACCCCTCCACTTT
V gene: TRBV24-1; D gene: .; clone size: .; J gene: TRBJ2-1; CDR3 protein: CATSDFSRTRRDEQFF; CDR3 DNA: TGTGCCACCAGTGATTTCTCCCGCACTCGGAGGGATGAGCAGTTCTTC
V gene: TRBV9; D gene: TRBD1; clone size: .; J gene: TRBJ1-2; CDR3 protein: CASSGLGQGASNYGYTF; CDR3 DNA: TGTGCCAGCAGCGGCCTCGGACAGGGGGCTTCCAACTATGGCTACACCTTC
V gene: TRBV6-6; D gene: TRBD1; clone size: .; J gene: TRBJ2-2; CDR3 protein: CASSLDRGRNTGELFF; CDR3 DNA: TGTGCCAGCAGTTTAGACAGGGGGCGTAACACCGGGGAGCTGTTTTTT
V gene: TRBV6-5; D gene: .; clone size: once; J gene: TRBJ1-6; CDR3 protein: CASTPGESYNSPLHF; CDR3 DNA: TGTGCCAGCACCCCAGGGGAATCCTATAATTCACCCCTCCACTTT
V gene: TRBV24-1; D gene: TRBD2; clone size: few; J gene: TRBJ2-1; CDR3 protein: CATRLGGEDEQFF; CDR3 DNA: TGTGCCACCAGACTTGGGGGGGAAGATGAGCAGTTCTTC
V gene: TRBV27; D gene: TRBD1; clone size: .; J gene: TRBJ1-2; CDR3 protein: CASSPAGGSNYGYTF; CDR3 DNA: TGTGCCAGCAGTCCTGCAGGGGGCTCTAACTATGGCTACACCTTC
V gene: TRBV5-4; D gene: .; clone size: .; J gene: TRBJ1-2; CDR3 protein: CASSFPESKGYTF; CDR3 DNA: TGTGCCAGCAGCTTTCCAGAATCGAAGGGCTACACCTTC
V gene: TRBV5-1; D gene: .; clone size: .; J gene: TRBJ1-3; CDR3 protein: CASSLVQGGNTIYF; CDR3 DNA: TGCGCCAGCAGCTTGGTGCAGGGAGGGAACACCATATATTTT
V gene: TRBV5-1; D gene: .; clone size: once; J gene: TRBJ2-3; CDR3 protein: CASSSEISGDTQYF; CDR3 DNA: TGCGCCAGCAGCTCAGAAATCAGCGGAGATACGCAGTATTTT
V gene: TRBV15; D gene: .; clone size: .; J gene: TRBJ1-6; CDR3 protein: CASVKDSYNSPLHF; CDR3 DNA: TGTGCCTCCGTTAAGGACAGCTATAATTCACCCCTCCACTTT
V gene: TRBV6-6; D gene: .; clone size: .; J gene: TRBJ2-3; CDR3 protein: CASSPPPRGGVTDTQYF; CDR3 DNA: TGTGCCAGCAGTCCTCCCCCGAGGGGGGGGGTCACAGATACGCAGTATTTT
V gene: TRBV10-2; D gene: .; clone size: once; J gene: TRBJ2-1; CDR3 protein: CATGRGRIYNEQFF; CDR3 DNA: TGCGCCACCGGACGGGGGAGGATCTACAATGAGCAGTTCTTC
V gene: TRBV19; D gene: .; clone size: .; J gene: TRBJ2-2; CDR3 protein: CASSTGLFANTGELFF; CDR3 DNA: TGTGCCAGTAGCACAGGTCTTTTCGCGAACACCGGGGAGCTGTTTTTT
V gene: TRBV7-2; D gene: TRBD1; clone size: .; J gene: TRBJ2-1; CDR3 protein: CASSPGTESYNEQFF; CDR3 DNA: TGTGCCAGCAGCCCCGGGACAGAGTCCTACAATGAGCAGTTCTTC
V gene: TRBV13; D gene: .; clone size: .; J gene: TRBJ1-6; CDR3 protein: CASDERGNSPLHF; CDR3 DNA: TGTGCCAGCGACGAAAGGGGGAATTCACCCCTCCACTTT
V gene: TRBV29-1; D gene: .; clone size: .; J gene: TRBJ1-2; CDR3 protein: CSVDLLGGYGYTF; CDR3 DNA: TGCAGCGTTGATTTGTTGGGGGGCTATGGCTACACCTTC
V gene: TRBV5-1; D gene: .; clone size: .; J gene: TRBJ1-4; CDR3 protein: CASTQRGQFNEKLFF; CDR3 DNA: TGCGCCAGCACCCAACGAGGGCAGTTCAATGAAAAACTGTTTTTT
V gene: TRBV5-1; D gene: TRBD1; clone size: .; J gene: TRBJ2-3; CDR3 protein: CASSSASGTGSRTQYF; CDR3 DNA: TGCGCCAGCAGCTCCGCATCCGGGACAGGGTCCCGTACGCAGTATTTT
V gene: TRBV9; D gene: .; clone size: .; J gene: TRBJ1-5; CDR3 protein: CASSVGSDYNQPQHF; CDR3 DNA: TGTGCCAGCAGCGTAGGCTCAGACTACAATCAGCCCCAGCATTTT
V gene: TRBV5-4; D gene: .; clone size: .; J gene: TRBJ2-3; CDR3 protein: CASSWDSKARGTQYF; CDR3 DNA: TGTGCCAGCAGCTGGGACTCCAAGGCTCGAGGTACGCAGTATTTT
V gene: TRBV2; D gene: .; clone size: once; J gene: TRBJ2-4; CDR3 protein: CASSEWGDAKNIQYF; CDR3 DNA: TGTGCCAGCAGTGAATGGGGGGACGCCAAAAACATTCAGTACTTC
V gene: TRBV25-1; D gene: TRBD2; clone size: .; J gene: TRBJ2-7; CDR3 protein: CASSEYSASGGYEQYF; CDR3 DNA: TGTGCCAGCAGTGAATATAGCGCTAGCGGGGGGTACGAGCAGTACTTC
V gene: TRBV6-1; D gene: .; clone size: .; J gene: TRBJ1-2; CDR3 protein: CASSERARRVDYGYTF; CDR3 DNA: TGTGCCAGCAGTGAAAGGGCCAGGAGGGTTGACTATGGCTACACCTTC
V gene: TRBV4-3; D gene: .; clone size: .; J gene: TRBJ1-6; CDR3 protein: CASSQDRGFTLHF; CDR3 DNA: TGCGCCAGCAGCCAAGACAGGGGTTTCACCCTCCACTTT
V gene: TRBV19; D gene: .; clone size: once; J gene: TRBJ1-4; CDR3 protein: CASSTRTGTTNEKLFF; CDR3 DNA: TGTGCCAGTAGTACGAGGACGGGGACAACTAATGAAAAACTGTTTTTT
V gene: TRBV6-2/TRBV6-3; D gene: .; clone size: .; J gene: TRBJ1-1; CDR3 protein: CASSPGGGATTEAFF; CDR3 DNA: TGTGCCAGCAGCCCCGGCGGGGGAGCGACCACTGAAGCTTTCTTT
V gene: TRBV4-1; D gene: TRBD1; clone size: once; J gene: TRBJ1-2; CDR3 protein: CASSQDPGQGALVYGYTF; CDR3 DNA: TGCGCCAGCAGCCAAGACCCGGGACAGGGGGCTTTGGTTTATGGCTACACCTTC
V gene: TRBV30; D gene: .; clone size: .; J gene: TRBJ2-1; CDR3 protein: CAWSLSNEQFF; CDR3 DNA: TGTGCCTGGAGTTTGAGCAATGAGCAGTTCTTC
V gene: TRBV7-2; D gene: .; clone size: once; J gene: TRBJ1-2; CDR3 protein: CASSLVRQVTGGYTF; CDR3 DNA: TGTGCCAGCAGCTTAGTCCGACAGGTCACAGGTGGCTACACCTTC
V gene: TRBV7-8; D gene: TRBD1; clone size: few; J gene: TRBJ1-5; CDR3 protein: CASSLEGQGSNQPQHF; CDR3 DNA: TGTGCCAGCAGCTTAGAGGGACAGGGAAGCAATCAGCCCCAGCATTTT
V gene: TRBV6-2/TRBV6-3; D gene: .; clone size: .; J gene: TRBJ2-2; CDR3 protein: CASSSHLIVDRQNTGELFF; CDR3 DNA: TGTGCCAGCAGTTCGCACCTTATCGTCGACAGGCAGAACACCGGGGAGCTGTTTTTT
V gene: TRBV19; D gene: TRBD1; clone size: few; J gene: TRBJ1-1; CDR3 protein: CASWDRNTEAFF; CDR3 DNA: TGTGCCAGTTGGGACAGGAACACTGAAGCTTTCTTT
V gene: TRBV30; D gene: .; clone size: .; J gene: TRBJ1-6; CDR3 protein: CASRLSSYNSPLHF; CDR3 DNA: TGTGCCTCTCGCTTGAGCTCCTATAATTCACCCCTCCACTTT